A selection of T cell receptor beta chains follows, all from one sample in a study of neurological immune-mediated disorders. TCRdb redid the calling of the 5' RACE reads with MiXCR, one entry per CDR3 protein. The sample has fewer than 30,000 distinct CDR3 sequences, 6.7% seen once. The sequenced sample was PBMCs. These receptors were taken from a woman aged 40-49 years in good health. Each CDR3 is given with its conserved first and last residue. A D gene is named only where the DNA matches it firmly. The size of a clone is reported for some rows only, either as once, few or many, or as a class for expanded clones.

J gene,V gene,clone size,D gene,CDR3 protein,CDR3 DNA
TRBJ2-1,TRBV6-2/TRBV6-3,many,NA,CASSYGGPSNEQFF,TGTGCCAGCAGTTACGGGGGGCCCTCCAATGAGCAGTTCTTC
TRBJ1-2,TRBV5-5,many,NA,CASSLSTGNYGYTF,TGTGCCAGCAGCTTGTCTACAGGGAACTATGGCTACACCTTC
TRBJ2-7,TRBV27,many,NA,CATRLNGWVEQYF,TGTGCCACCCGACTAAACGGCTGGGTCGAGCAGTACTTC
TRBJ2-3,TRBV6-5,many,TRBD2,CASSSGGGNTDTQYF,TGTGCCAGCAGTTCGGGAGGGGGGAACACAGATACGCAGTATTTT
TRBJ2-2,TRBV4-1,many,NA,CASSPTGTQNTGELFF,TGCGCCAGCAGCCCTACCGGGACGCAGAACACCGGGGAGCTGTTTTTT
TRBJ2-3,TRBV14,many,NA,CASSQDLASYTQYF,TGTGCCAGCAGCCAAGATCTGGCCTCTTATACGCAGTATTTT
TRBJ2-3,TRBV20-1,many,TRBD2,CSARGQKTSGRSVGTDTQYF,TGCAGTGCTAGGGGCCAGAAGACTAGCGGGAGAAGCGTGGGCACAGATACGCAGTATTTT
TRBJ2-2,TRBV29-1,NA,TRBD2,CSASSGRIGGELFF,TGCAGCGCCAGTAGCGGGAGGATAGGCGGGGAGCTGTTTTTT
TRBJ2-7,TRBV14,many,TRBD1,CASSPRQGIGYEQYF,TGTGCCAGCAGCCCGAGACAGGGGATAGGTTACGAGCAGTACTTC
TRBJ1-2,TRBV6-6,many,NA,CASSSLRGYNYGYTF,TGTGCCAGCAGTTCCCTCCGGGGTTACAACTATGGCTACACCTTC
TRBJ2-7,TRBV7-3,many,NA,CASSRYLIPLEQYF,TGTGCCAGCAGCCGTTACCTAATCCCTCTCGAGCAGTACTTC
TRBJ2-7,TRBV6-1,many,NA,CATSQGIPYEQYF,TGTGCCACATCGCAGGGAATCCCCTACGAGCAGTACTTC
TRBJ2-2,TRBV7-2,many,NA,CASSPTLGRGELFF,TGTGCCAGCAGCCCGACTTTAGGCCGCGGGGAGCTGTTTTTT
TRBJ2-5,TRBV20-1,many,NA,CSASVTSQETQYF,TGCAGTGCTTCTGTAACTAGTCAAGAGACCCAGTACTTC
TRBJ2-3,TRBV29-1,many,NA,CSVEDFGQATDTQYF,TGCAGCGTTGAAGACTTCGGGCAGGCAACAGATACGCAGTATTTT
TRBJ1-1,TRBV3-1,many,NA,CASSQAPNTEAFF,TGTGCCAGCAGCCAAGCCCCGAACACTGAAGCTTTCTTT
TRBJ2-1,TRBV24-1,many,TRBD2,CATSDMGTRFNEQFF,TGTGCCACCAGTGATATGGGGACTAGGTTTAATGAGCAGTTCTTC
TRBJ2-1,TRBV29-1,many,NA,CSVRTPGGNEQFF,TGCAGCGTAAGGACTCCCGGAGGCAATGAGCAGTTCTTC
TRBJ1-1,TRBV4-1,medium-sized,NA,CASSQIPPPIGRAEAFF,TGCGCCAGCAGCCAGATTCCCCCACCGATCGGTAGGGCTGAAGCTTTCTTT
TRBJ2-3,TRBV20-1,many,TRBD2,CSARAGGPDTQYF,TGCAGTGCTAGAGCGGGAGGGCCAGATACGCAGTATTTT
TRBJ2-7,TRBV7-9,many,TRBD1,CASSTRGQGLIYEQYF,TGTGCCAGCAGCACCCGGGGACAGGGCCTCATATACGAGCAGTACTTC
TRBJ2-1,TRBV12-3/TRBV12-4,many,NA,CASSFGQISSYNEQFF,TGTGCCAGCAGTTTTGGCCAAATTAGCTCCTACAATGAGCAGTTCTTC
TRBJ2-3,TRBV11-3,many,NA,CASSSRNTDTQYF,TGTGCCAGCAGCTCCCGGAACACAGATACGCAGTATTTT
TRBJ1-3,TRBV6-6,many,NA,CASSSTDSGNTIYF,TGTGCCAGCAGTTCGACCGACTCTGGAAACACCATATATTTT
TRBJ1-5,TRBV4-1,medium-sized,TRBD1,CASSQDRHGQGTNNQPQHF,TGCGCCAGCAGCCAAGATCGCCACGGACAGGGGACGAACAATCAGCCCCAGCATTTT
TRBJ1-1,TRBV12-3/TRBV12-4,many,NA,CASSLWGGGTEAFF,TGTGCCAGCAGTTTATGGGGGGGGGGCACTGAAGCTTTCTTT
TRBJ1-5,TRBV3-1,NA,NA,CASSPQPGPLAQHF,TGTGCCAGCAGCCCACAGCCGGGGCCGTTGGCCCAGCATTTT